This T cell receptor beta chain derives from a study of regulatory T cells in long-lasting Graves disease. Library construction for TCR beta used iRepertoire HTBI primers and Arm-PCR of CDR3 regions. TCRdb passed the multiplex PCR reads through MiXCR, listing each CDR3 protein once. The sample holds just over 600,000 distinct CDR3 sequences, around 17% seen once. Time point specified: newly diagnosed GD, antithyroid drugs for less than 3 months. Extracted PBMC RNA gave rise to the TCR library. V was pared by 4 bases and J by 10 bases, with 8 bases between. Germline loops: CDR1 SGHTA, CDR2 FQGTGA. The CDR3 runs 11 residues. This sample also belongs to another study, concerning T cells in Graves' hyperthyroidism and ophthalmopathy. This second study notes: Researchers ran a first-round RT-PCR on the TCR CDR3 using the HTBI primer set.

The origin of this receptor is a woman between 25 and 40 years old with Graves disease. The chain joins TRBV7-3 to TRBJ2-4; no reliable D call. Sample: peripheral blood mononuclear cells (PBMCs), taken at new diagnosis, from a patient treated with antithyroid drugs. CDR3 sequence reads: CASSYGRIQYF. The CDR3, as DNA: TGTGCCAGCAGCTACGGACGAATTCAGTACTTC.